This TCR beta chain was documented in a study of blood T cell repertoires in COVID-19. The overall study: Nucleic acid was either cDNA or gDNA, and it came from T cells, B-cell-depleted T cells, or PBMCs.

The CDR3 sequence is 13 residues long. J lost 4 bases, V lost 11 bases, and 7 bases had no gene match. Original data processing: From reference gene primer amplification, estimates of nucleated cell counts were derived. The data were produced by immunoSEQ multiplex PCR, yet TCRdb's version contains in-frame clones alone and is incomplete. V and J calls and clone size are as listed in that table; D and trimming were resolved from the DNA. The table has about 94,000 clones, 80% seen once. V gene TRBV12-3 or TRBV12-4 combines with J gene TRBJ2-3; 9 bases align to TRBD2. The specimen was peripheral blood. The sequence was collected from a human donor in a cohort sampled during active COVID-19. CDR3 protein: CACRLAASDTQYF. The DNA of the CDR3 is TGTGCCTGCCGACTAGCGGCCTCAGATACGCAGTATTTT.